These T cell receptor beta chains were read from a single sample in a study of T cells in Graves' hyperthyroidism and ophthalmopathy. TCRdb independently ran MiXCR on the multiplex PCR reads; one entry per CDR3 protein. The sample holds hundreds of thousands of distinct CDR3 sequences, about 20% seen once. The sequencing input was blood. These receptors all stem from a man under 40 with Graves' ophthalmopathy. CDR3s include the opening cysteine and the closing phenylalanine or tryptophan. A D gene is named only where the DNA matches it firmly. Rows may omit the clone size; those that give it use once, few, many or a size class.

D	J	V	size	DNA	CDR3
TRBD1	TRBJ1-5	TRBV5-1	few	TGCGCCAGCAGCTTAGGACAGGGTATCAATCAGCCCCAGCATTTT	CASSLGQGINQPQHF
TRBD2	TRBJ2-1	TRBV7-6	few	TGTGCCAGCAGCTTTTCAGCGGGAGGGTCTTCCTACAATGAGCAGTTCTTC	CASSFSAGGSSYNEQFF
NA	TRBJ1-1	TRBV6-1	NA	TGTGCCACCAAGAGGGAGGGGCAAGCTTTCTTT	CATKREGQAFF
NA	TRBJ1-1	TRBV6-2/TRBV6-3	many	TGTGCCAGCAGTTACGGTTTCTGGTCCACCGAGAACACTGAAGCTTTCTTT	CASSYGFWSTENTEAFF
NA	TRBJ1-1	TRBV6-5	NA	TGTGCCAGCAGTTACGATCGGTTTAGTCCGGAAGCTTTCTTT	CASSYDRFSPEAFF
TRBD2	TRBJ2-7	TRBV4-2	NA	TGTGCCTCGGGAGGGACTTACGAGCAGTACTTC	CASGGTYEQYF
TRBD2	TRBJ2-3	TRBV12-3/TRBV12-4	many	TGTGCCAGCAGTTTGATTAGCGGGAGAACAGATACGCAGTATTTT	CASSLISGRTDTQYF
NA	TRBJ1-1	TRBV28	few	TGTGCCAGCAGTTTGGCGGCCAAGAACACTGAAGCTTTCTTT	CASSLAAKNTEAFF
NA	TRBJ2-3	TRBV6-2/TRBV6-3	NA	TGTGCCAGCAGGAGAGGGGGGTACACAGATACGCAGTATTTT	CASRRGGYTDTQYF
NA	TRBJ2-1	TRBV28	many	TGTGCCAGCAGGGGGACCTCGATTCAGAGCTCCTACAATGAGCAGTTCTTC	CASRGTSIQSSYNEQFF
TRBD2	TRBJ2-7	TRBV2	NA	TGTGCCAGCAAGCCTAGCGGCTCCTACGAGCAGTACTTC	CASKPSGSYEQYF
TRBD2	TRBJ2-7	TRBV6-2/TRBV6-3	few	TGTGCCAGCAGGGGACTAGCGGGAACCTACGAGCAGTACTTC	CASRGLAGTYEQYF
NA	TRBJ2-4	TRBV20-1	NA	TGCAGTGCTAGAGATGGGGGACACCGAGAGGACATTCAGTACTTC	CSARDGGHREDIQYF
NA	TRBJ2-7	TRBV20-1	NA	TGCAGTGCACCCGGGACGCTGAGCTCCTACGAGCAGTACTTC	CSAPGTLSSYEQYF
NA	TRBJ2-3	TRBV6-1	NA	TGTGCCAGCAGTGGCACTGGAGATACGCAGTATTTT	CASSGTGDTQYF
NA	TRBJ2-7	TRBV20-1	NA	TGCAGTGCTCCGGGCCCTCGTCGGCAGCAGTACTTC	CSAPGPRRQQYF
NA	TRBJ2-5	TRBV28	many	TGTGCCAGCAGTTCGCCGACCATCCAAGAGACCCAGTACTTC	CASSSPTIQETQYF
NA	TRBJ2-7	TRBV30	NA	TGTGCCTGGAATCGACAGGCTGGCGAGCAGTACTTC	CAWNRQAGEQYF
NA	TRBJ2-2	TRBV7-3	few	TGTGCCAGCAGCGGGCAGGCCGGGGAGCTGTTTTTT	CASSGQAGELFF
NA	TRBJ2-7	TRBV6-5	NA	TGTGCCAGCAGTTACTCGGGGGGGACAGACCCTCGGGACGAGCAGTACTTC	CASSYSGGTDPRDEQYF
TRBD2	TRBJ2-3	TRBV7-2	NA	TGTGCCAGCAGCTTTCCCGGGACTAGCGCGATCACAGATACGCAGTATTTT	CASSFPGTSAITDTQYF
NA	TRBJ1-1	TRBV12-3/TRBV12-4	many	TGTGCCAGCACAGGGGCAGGGCGGGAAGCTTTCTTT	CASTGAGREAFF
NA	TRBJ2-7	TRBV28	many	TGTGCCAGCAGCGCGAGTTGGGCGGCCGCAGGAGCCGAGCAGTACTTC	CASSASWAAAGAEQYF
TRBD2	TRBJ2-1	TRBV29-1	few	TGCAGCGTTGAAGCCCCTCCTAGCGGGAGTTCCTACAATGAGCAGTTCTTC	CSVEAPPSGSSYNEQFF
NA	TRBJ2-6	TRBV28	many	TGTGCCAGCGGCGCTGGGGCCAACGTCCTGACTTTC	CASGAGANVLTF
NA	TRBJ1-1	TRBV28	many	TGTGCCAGCAGTTTATCTGGGGCAGGTGAAGCTTTCTTT	CASSLSGAGEAFF
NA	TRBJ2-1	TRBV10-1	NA	TGCGCCAGCAGTGAGTGGATTTCGAGGGAGCAGTTCTTC	CASSEWISREQFF
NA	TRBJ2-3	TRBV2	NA	TGTGCCAGCAGTTCCAGGAGGGCAACGCCAGATACGCAGTATTTT	CASSSRRATPDTQYF
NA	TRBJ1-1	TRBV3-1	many	TGTGCCAGCAGCGGGAGCGAGGGGAGAGCTTTCTTT	CASSGSEGRAFF
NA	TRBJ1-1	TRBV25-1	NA	TGTGCCAGCAGTACCCTCGGGCCGCGATCTGAAGCTTTCTTT	CASSTLGPRSEAFF
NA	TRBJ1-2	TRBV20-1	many	TGCAGTGCCAACGGGGGCAGCACCTATGGCTACACCTTC	CSANGGSTYGYTF
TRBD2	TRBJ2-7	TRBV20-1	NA	TGCAGTGCTAGGCCCCCGGGACTAGGACCTTACGAGCAGTACTTC	CSARPPGLGPYEQYF
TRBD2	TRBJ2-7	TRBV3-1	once	TGTGCCAGCAGCCAAGATTCGCTAGCGGATAGACACGAGCAGTACTTC	CASSQDSLADRHEQYF
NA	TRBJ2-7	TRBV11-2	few	TGTGCCAGCGGCCCCCCCTCCGGTGGGAGAAACGAGCAGTACTTC	CASGPPSGGRNEQYF
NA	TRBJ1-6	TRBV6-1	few	TGTGCCAGCAGTGTAACCAGAGGCTCACCCCTCCACTTT	CASSVTRGSPLHF
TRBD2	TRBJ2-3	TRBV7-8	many	TGTGCCAGCAGCATAACTAGCGTTAGCACAGATACGCAGTATTTT	CASSITSVSTDTQYF
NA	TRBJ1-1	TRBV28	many	TGTGCCAGCAGTTTTGGCAGGGAGGCTTTCTTT	CASSFGREAFF
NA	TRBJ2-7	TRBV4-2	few	TGTGCCAGCAGCCAAGATCCGGAAGCCTACGAGCAGTACTTC	CASSQDPEAYEQYF
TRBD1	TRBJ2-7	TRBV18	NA	TGTGCCAGCCTCCGGGACAGGTCCTCCTACGAGCAGTACTTC	CASLRDRSSYEQYF
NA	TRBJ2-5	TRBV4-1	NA	TGCGCCAGCAGCCAAGTGGGGCAGAGGAAAGAGACCCAGTACTTC	CASSQVGQRKETQYF
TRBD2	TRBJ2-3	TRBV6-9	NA	TGTGCCAGCAGTTATAGGCGGCTAGCGGGGGCGTGGAATACGCAGTATTTT	CASSYRRLAGAWNTQYF
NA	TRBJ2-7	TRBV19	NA	TGTGCCAGTAGTTATGCGGGACTGTCCTACGAGCAGTACTTC	CASSYAGLSYEQYF
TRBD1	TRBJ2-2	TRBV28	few	TGTGCCAGCACCTTAGGTACAGGGGTAAACACCGGGGAGCTGTTTTTT	CASTLGTGVNTGELFF
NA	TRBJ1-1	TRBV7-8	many	TGTGCCAGTAGGGCGAACACTGAAGCTTTCTTT	CASRANTEAFF
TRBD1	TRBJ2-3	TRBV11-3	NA	TGTGCCAGCAGCTTGGATGACAGGGGAGGTTCAGATACGCAGTATTTT	CASSLDDRGGSDTQYF
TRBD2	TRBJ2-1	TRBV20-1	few	TGCAGTGCTAGACGGACTAGCGGGATTAGGACCTACAATGAGCAGTTCTTC	CSARRTSGIRTYNEQFF
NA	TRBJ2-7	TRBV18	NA	TGTGCCAGCTCACCACGGGACACCAGGTCCGAGCAGTACTTC	CASSPRDTRSEQYF
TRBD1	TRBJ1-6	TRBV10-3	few	TGTGCCATCAGTGAGTCGACTGCAGGGGGGAATTCACCCCTCCACTTT	CAISESTAGGNSPLHF
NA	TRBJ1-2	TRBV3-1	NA	TGTGCCAGCAGCCAAGACAGGTCCTATGGCTACACCTTC	CASSQDRSYGYTF
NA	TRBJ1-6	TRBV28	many	TGTGCCAGCAGTGGCCAGGGGAGATATAATTCACCCCTCCACTTT	CASSGQGRYNSPLHF
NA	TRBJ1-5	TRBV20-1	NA	TGCAGAGCTAGCCCCGGACACTTCAATCAGCCCCAGCATTTT	CRASPGHFNQPQHF
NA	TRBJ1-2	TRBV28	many	TGTGCCAGCAGTTCCTATTCGAGCTACACCTTC	CASSSYSSYTF
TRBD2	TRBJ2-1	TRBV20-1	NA	TGCAGTGCTAGAGATGTAAGCGGGAGCTCCTACAATGAGCAGTTCTTC	CSARDVSGSSYNEQFF